A single sample gave rise to the 13 T cell receptor beta chains below, sequenced in a study of identical twins. TCRdb re-analysed the 5' RACE reads in MiXCR, keeping a single row per CDR3 protein. This table has about 900,000 distinct CDR3 sequences, 12% appearing once. These data are also associated with another study on yellow fever vaccine responses in identical twins.

Sequencing was performed on PBMCs. The receptors were gathered from a woman younger than 30 in good health.

The chain combines TRBV2 with TRBJ2-1; 7 nucleotides align to TRBD1. The CDR3 is made up of 15 amino acids. The germline V gene encodes CDR1 SNHLY and CDR2 FYNNEI. Trimming removed 8 bases from V and 3 bases from J; junction bases left unmatched: 10. The CDR3 region has the DNA TGTGCCAGCGACAAAACAGGGGAAAGCTACAATGAGCAGTTCTTC. Its protein is CASDKTGESYNEQFF.

This CDR3 is CASGGGTRTDTQYF. Written as DNA, the CDR3 is TGTGCCAGCGGCGGCGGGACCCGCACAGATACGCAGTATTTT. The genes are TRBV12-3 or TRBV12-4 and TRBJ2-3, with D tentatively TRBD2 (6 bases). V dropped 8 bases and J dropped 1 base, with 13 bases sitting between them. This CDR3 has 14 residues.

This clonotype was observed a handful of times. This chain joins TRBV2 and TRBJ1-2, with a weak D call TRBD1 (5 bases). The CDR3 is 12 amino acids. V dropped 2 bases and J dropped 8 bases, with 9 bases sitting between them. Germline loops: CDR1 SNHLY, CDR2 FYNNEI. This CDR3 is CASSELRGGYTF. Here the CDR3 DNA reads TGTGCCAGCAGTGAATTGAGGGGAGGCTACACCTTC. The complete variable domain, with remaining parts taken from reference TRBV2 and TRBJ1-2, reads EPEVTQTPSHQVTQMGQEVILRCVPISNHLYFYWYRQILGQKVEFLVSFYNNEISEKSEIFDDQFSVERPDGSNFTLKIRSTKLEDSAMYFCASSELRGGYTFGSGTRLTVV.

This clonotype was observed at least ten times. V is TRBV12-3 or TRBV12-4 and J is TRBJ2-1; 7 bases are shared with TRBD1. V was clipped by 4 bases and J by 3 bases; unmatched bases: 6. There are 15 residues in the CDR3. The CDR3 loop is CASSYTGENYNEQFF. CDR3 nucleotides: TGTGCCAGCAGTTATACAGGGGAAAACTACAATGAGCAGTTCTTC.

The chain couples TRBV29-1 to TRBJ2-6; tentative D call: TRBD1 (6 bases). There are 15 residues in the CDR3. Germline-derived CDR1 and CDR2 are SQVTM and ANQGSEA. V was pared by 6 bases and J by 2 bases, with 14 bases between. Written as DNA, the CDR3 is TGCAGCGTCCAGGGGATTGGGCCTGGGGCCAACGTCCTGACTTTC. Translated, it gives CSVQGIGPGANVLTF.

This clonotype showed up just once. The chain couples TRBV19 to TRBJ2-2, with a weak D call TRBD1 (6 bases). Germline CDR1 LNHDA, CDR2 SQIVND (reference sequence). The germline V and J ends were trimmed by 10 bases and 4 bases, with 16 bases remaining between them. CDR3 length: 14 amino acids. This CDR3 reads CATHQQGSTGELFF. The CDR3 nucleotides are TGTGCCACCCATCAACAGGGCAGCACCGGGGAGCTGTTTTTT.

This clonotype has only a few counts. The chain uses TRBV6-2 or TRBV6-3 and TRBJ2-1; TRBD1 matches at 9 bases. The CDR3 is made up of 15 amino acids. Germline-derived CDR1 and CDR2 are MNHEY and SVGEGT. With 6 bases clipped from V and 5 bases from J, the junction kept 8 bases outside the gene matches. CDR3 amino acids: CASRIPGQGNNEQFF. The CDR3 bases are TGTGCCAGCAGAATCCCGGGACAGGGTAACAATGAGCAGTTCTTC.

The V call is TRBV6-2 or TRBV6-3, the J call TRBJ2-1; D remains ambiguous. This CDR3 region has 12 residues. Trimming cost V 1 base and J 7 bases, with 5 bases left between them. CDR1 and CDR2 from the germline V gene are MNHEY and SVGEGT. CDR3 DNA: TGTGCCAGCAGTTACTTGCGAAATGAGCAGTTCTTC. Residues: CASSYLRNEQFF.

This clonotype was detected a few times. The rearrangement joins TRBV2 to TRBJ2-1, with 7 bases fitting TRBD2. Germline V gene data show CDR1 as SNHLY and CDR2 as FYNNEI. J gave up 7 bases and V 4 bases, and 16 bases lay outside the gene matches. The CDR3 is 17 amino acids. CDR3 coding DNA: TGTGCCAGCAGTGGACAGCCTAGCGGAGGGGTTACTAATGAGCAGTTCTTC. It is translated as CASSGQPSGGVTNEQFF.

This clonotype came up a few times. This rearrangement joins TRBV15 to TRBJ1-2, with 10 bases identical to TRBD1. From germline, CDR1 is LNHNV and CDR2 YYDKDF (reference sequence). This CDR3 region has 15 residues. CDR3 DNA: TGTGCAGCCAGCAGAGAGGACAGGGGGTACTATGGCTACACCTTC. Protein: CAASREDRGYYGYTF.

This clonotype came up a few times. J is TRBJ2-7 and V is TRBV3-1; no definite D call. The CDR3 has 12 amino acids. Germline V gives CDR1 LGHDT, CDR2 YNNKEL (reference sequence). Between the trimmed V and J ends, which lost 0 bases and 9 bases, there was a span of 9 bases. The chain's CDR3 is CASSQDPGLQYF. CDR3 DNA sequence: TGTGCCAGCAGCCAAGATCCGGGTCTGCAGTACTTC.

This clonotype was seen a few times. The CDR3 DNA is TGTGCCAGCAGTGGACCGGGACAGGGACGTCTCGAGCAGTACGTC. Residues: CASSGPGQGRLEQYV. The chain uses TRBV6-1 and TRBJ2-7, with 9 positions matching TRBD1. The CDR3 sequence is 15 residues long. CDR1 MNHNS and CDR2 SASEGT come from the germline V gene. With 4 bases clipped from V and 6 bases from J, the junction kept 10 bases outside the gene matches.

V gene TRBV19 combines with J gene TRBJ2-3; the D is unclear. The length of the CDR3 is 16 residues. Between the trimmed V and J ends, which lost 3 bases and 1 base, there was a span of 14 bases. Germline lookup yields CDR1 LNHDA and CDR2 SQIVND (reference sequence). This CDR3 is CASSISLTGGTDTQYF. The CDR3 bases are TGTGCCAGTAGTATTAGTTTGACTGGTGGCACAGATACGCAGTATTTT.